This T cell receptor beta chain is drawn from a study of T cell responses to AZD1222 COVID-19 vaccine. The germline gives CDR1 MNHEY, CDR2 SVGAGI. The germline V and J ends were trimmed by 6 bases and 4 bases, with 16 bases remaining between them. This CDR3 contains 15 residues. Produced via immunoSEQ multiplex PCR; TCRdb's table is partial and in-frame only. The sample comprises approximately 150,000 clones, around 92% of which are singletons, and about 1% rests with the top ten. This clonotype was sampled from an adult who received the AZD1222 COVID-19 vaccine. The sample consisted of peripheral blood, taken 28 days after the second AZD1222 dose. The chain has TRBV6-5 and TRBJ1-5; weak D call: TRBD1 (5 bases). CDR3 in amino acids: CASSRIDSRNQPQHF. CDR3 coding DNA: TGTGCCAGCAGCCGAATCGACAGTCGGAATCAGCCCCAGCATTTT.